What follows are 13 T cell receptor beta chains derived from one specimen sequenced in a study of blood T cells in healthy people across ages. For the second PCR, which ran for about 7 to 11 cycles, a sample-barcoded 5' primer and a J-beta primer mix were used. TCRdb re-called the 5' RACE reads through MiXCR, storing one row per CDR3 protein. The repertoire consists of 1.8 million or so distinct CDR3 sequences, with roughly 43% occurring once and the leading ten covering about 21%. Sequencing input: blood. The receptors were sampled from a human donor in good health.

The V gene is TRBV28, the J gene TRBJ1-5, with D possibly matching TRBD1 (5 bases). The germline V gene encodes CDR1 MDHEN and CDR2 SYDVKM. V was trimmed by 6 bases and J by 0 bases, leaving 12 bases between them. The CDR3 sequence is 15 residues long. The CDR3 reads CASRRTQDSNQPQHF. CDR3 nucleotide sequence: TGTGCCAGCAGACGAACACAGGATAGCAATCAGCCCCAGCATTTT.

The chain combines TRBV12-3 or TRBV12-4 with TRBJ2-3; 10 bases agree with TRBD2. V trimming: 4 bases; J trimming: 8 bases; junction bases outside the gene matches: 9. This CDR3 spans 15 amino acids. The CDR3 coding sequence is TGTGCCAGCAGTTGGCCAGCGGGGGGGCCCGGTACGCAGTATTTT. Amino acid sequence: CASSWPAGGPGTQYF.

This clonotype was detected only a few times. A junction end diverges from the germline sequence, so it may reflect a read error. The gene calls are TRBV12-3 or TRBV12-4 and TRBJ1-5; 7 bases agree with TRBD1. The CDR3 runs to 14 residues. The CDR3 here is CASRKTGNNQPRHF. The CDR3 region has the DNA TGTGCCAGCAGAAAGACAGGGAACAATCAGCCCCGGCATTTT.

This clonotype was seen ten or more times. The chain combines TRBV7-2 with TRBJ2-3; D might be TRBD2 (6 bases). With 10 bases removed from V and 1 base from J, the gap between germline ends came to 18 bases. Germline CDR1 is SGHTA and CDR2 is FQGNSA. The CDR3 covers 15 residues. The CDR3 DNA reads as TGTGCCACCAGGGTAGGCGGGGCGGGCACAGATACGCAGTATTTT. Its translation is CATRVGGAGTDTQYF.

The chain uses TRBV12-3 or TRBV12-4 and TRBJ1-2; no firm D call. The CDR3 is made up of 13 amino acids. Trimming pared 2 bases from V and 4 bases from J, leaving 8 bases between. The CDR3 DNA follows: TGTGCCAGCAGTTTAACCAGTCCCTATGGCTACACCTTC. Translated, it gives CASSLTSPYGYTF.

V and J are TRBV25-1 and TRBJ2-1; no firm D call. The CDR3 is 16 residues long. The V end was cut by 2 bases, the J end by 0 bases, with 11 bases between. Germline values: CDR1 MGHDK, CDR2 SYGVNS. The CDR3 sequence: CASSERRHSSYNEQFF. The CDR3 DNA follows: TGTGCCAGCAGTGAACGGCGGCATAGCTCCTACAATGAGCAGTTCTTC. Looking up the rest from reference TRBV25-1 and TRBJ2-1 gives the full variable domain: EADIYQTPRYLVIGTGKKITLECSQTMGHDKMYWYQQDPGMELHLIHYSYGVNSTEKGDLSSESTVSRIRTEHFPLTLESARPSHTSQYLCASSERRHSSYNEQFFGPGTRLTVL.

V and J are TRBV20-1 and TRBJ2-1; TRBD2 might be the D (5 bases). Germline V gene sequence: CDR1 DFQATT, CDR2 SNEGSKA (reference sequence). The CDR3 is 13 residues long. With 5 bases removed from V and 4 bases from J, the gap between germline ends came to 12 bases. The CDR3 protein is CSAYRTPYNEQFF. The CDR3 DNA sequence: TGCAGTGCTTATCGGACTCCTTACAATGAGCAGTTCTTC.

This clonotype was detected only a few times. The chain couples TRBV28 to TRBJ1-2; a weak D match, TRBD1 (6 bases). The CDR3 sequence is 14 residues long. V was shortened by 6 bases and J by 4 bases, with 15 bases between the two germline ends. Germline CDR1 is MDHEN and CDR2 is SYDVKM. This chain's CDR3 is CASRLQGELYGYTF. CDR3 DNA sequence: TGTGCCAGCAGACTACAGGGAGAACTCTATGGCTACACCTTC.

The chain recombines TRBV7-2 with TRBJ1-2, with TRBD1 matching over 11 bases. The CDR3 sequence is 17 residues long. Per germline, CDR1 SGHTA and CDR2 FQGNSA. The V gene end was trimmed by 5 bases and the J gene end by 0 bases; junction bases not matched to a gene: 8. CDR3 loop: CASSTDRGLTANYGYTF. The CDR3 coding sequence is TGTGCCAGCAGCACGGACAGGGGGCTAACAGCTAACTATGGCTACACCTTC.

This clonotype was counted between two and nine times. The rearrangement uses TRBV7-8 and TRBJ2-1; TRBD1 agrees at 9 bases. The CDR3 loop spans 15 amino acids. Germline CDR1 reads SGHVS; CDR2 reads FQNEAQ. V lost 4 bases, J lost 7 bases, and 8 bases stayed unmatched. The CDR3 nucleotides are TGTGCCAGCAGCTACGGGACAGGGATTTGGAATGAGCAGTTCTTC. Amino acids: CASSYGTGIWNEQFF.

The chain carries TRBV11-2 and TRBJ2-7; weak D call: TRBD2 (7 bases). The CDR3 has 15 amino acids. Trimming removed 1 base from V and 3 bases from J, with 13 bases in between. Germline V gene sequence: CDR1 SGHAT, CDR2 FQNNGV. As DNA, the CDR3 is TGTGCCAGCAGCTTAGGTCGGGGGGCAATCTACGAGCAGTACTTC. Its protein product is CASSLGRGAIYEQYF. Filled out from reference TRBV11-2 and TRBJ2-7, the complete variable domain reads EAGVAQSPRYKIIEKRQSVAFWCNPISGHATLYWYQQILGQGPKLLIQFQNNGVVDDSQLPKDRFSAERLKGVDSTLKIQPAKLEDSAVYLCASSLGRGAIYEQYFGPGTRLTVT.

As DNA, the CDR3 is TGTGCCATCAGTGAGGGTGGTACAAACTACAATGAGCAGTTCTTC. Protein product: CAISEGGTNYNEQFF. The chain has TRBV10-3 and TRBJ2-1, with D hard to call. The germline V and J ends were trimmed by 2 bases and 3 bases, with 11 bases remaining between them. Germline CDR1 reads ENHRY; CDR2 reads SYGVKD. The CDR3 length is 15 residues.

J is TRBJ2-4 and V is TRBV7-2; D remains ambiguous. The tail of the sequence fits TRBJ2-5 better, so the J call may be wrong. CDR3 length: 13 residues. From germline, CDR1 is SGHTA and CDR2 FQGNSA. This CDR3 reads CASSPATKETQYF. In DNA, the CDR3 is TGTGCCAGCAGCCCTGCAACAAAAGAGACCCAGTACTTC.